The 18 T cell receptor beta chains reported below all come from one sample, sequenced in a study of cytomegalovirus exposure and HLA in healthy donors. PCR was performed using 60 Vbeta and 13 Jbeta primers. The table came from immunoSEQ multiplex PCR; TCRdb's copy has only in-frame clones and leaves some out. The profile shows over 85,000 clones, approximately 80% of them singletons. The sequenced sample consisted of PBMCs. The receptors come from a female donor in good health and CMV-seropositive.

The rearrangement uses TRBV2 and TRBJ1-2; tentatively, D is TRBD1 (5 bases). V gave up 8 bases and J gave up 7 bases, with 11 bases separating them. CDR3 size: 11 residues. From germline, CDR1 is SNHLY and CDR2 FYNNEI. The CDR3 here is CASGSGPGYTF. CDR3 nucleotide sequence: TGTGCCAGCGGATCAGGGCCTGGCTACACCTTC.

The chain has TRBV5-1 and TRBJ1-2; no definite D call. The CDR3 loop spans 14 amino acids. V lost 4 bases and J lost 4, with 14 bases in between. Germline-derived CDR1 and CDR2 are SGHRS and YFSETQ. The CDR3 DNA reads TGCGCCAGCAGCGTAGCTGAGGGTGGCTATGGCTACACCTTC. It is translated as CASSVAEGGYGYTF. Full variable domain (outside the CDR3, taken from reference TRBV5-1 and TRBJ1-2): KAGVTQTPRYLIKTRGQQVTLSCSPISGHRSVSWYQQTPGQGLQFLFEYFSETQRNKGNFPGRFSGRQFSNSRSEMNVSTLELGDSALYLCASSVAEGGYGYTFGSGTRLTVV.

The chain carries TRBV5-6 and TRBJ2-7; perhaps TRBD1 as D (6 bases). V was shortened by 4 bases and J by 12 bases, with 17 bases between the two germline ends. Germline loops: CDR1 SGHDT, CDR2 YYEEEE. This CDR3 spans 12 amino acids. CDR3 DNA: TGTGCCAGCAGCCCCCCATTGGGGGCTCCGTACTTC. This gives the protein CASSPPLGAPYF.

The genes are TRBV7-2 and TRBJ1-3; no definite D call. Between the trimmed V and J ends, which lost 2 bases and 2 bases, there was a span of 13 bases. Germline CDR1 and CDR2: SGHTA and FQGNSA. This CDR3 spans 16 amino acids. CDR3 region: CASSLSSGGTGNTIYF. The DNA for the CDR3 is TGTGCCAGCAGCTTATCTAGCGGCGGAACTGGAAACACCATATATTTT.

The rearrangement joins TRBV29-1 to TRBJ2-7, with a tentative D call TRBD1 (5 bases). The CDR3 spans 14 residues. Germline V gene sequence: CDR1 SQVTM, CDR2 ANQGSEA. Trimming shortened V by 4 bases and J by 4 bases, and 17 bases separated the two germline ends. This CDR3 is CSVVGLFDGYEQYF. CDR3 nucleotides: TGCAGCGTTGTGGGGCTTTTTGATGGGTACGAGCAGTACTTC.

CDR3 sequence reads: CASSIGSGTEAFF. Here the CDR3 DNA reads TGTGCCAGTAGTATAGGTTCGGGCACTGAAGCTTTCTTT. J is TRBJ1-1 and V is TRBV19, with D unclear. The CDR3 length is 13 residues. V was clipped by 1 base and J by 4 bases, with 7 bases between them. The V gene's germline CDR1 is LNHDA and CDR2 SQIVND (reference sequence).

The chain carries TRBV4-1 and TRBJ1-2, with 7 nucleotides matching TRBD1. The germline V gene has CDR1 MGHRA and CDR2 YSYEKL. Trimming cost V 1 base and J 3 bases; bases outside gene matches: 17. CDR3 length: 19 residues. The CDR3 spells CASSQVIGRTGKRDYGYTF. Written as DNA, the CDR3 is TGCGCCAGCAGCCAAGTAATCGGCAGGACAGGCAAAAGGGACTATGGCTACACCTTC.

The chain has TRBV4-2 and TRBJ2-3; TRBD2 agrees at 12 bases. Germline CDR1 is LGHNA and CDR2 is YNFKEQ. The CDR3 consists of 16 residues. V dropped 0 bases and J dropped 4; count of bases not matched to a gene: 2. This CDR3 is CASSQEGTSGSDTQYF. CDR3 DNA: TGTGCCAGCAGCCAAGAGGGGACTAGCGGGTCAGATACGCAGTATTTT.

The J gene is TRBJ2-3, the V gene TRBV7-9; 9 nucleotides line up with TRBD1. Looked up from germline, CDR1 is SEHNR and CDR2 is FQNEAQ (reference sequence). After removal of 2 bases from V and 1 base from J, the junction contained 1 base not matched to a gene. The CDR3 has 15 amino acids. CDR3 protein: CASSLRDRGTDTQYF. The CDR3 DNA follows: TGTGCCAGCAGCTTACGGGACAGGGGCACAGATACGCAGTATTTT.

V is TRBV2 and J is TRBJ2-7; 13 bases are a match to TRBD2. J gave up 3 bases and V 7 bases, and 6 bases lay outside the gene matches. This CDR3 region has 15 residues. Germline CDR1 SNHLY, CDR2 FYNNEI. This CDR3 is CASKRGTSGNYEQYF. CDR3 bases: TGTGCCAGCAAAAGGGGGACTAGCGGGAACTACGAGCAGTACTTC.

V usage is TRBV18 and J usage is TRBJ1-5; the D is unclear. This CDR3 is 15 amino acids long. The germline V gene encodes CDR1 KGHSH and CDR2 LQKENI. Trimming took 1 base from V and 6 from J, leaving 13 bases between them. CDR3 amino acids: CASSPLSGEGQPQHF. The CDR3 DNA follows: TGTGCCAGCTCACCACTTTCCGGGGAAGGTCAGCCCCAGCATTTT. The full variable domain, its missing parts supplied by reference TRBV18 and TRBJ1-5, is NAGVMQNPRHLVRRRGQEARLRCSPMKGHSHVYWYRQLPEEGLKFMVYLQKENIIDESGMPKERFSAEFPKEGPSILRIQQVVRGDSAAYFCASSPLSGEGQPQHFGDGTRLSIL.

This sequence joins TRBV4-2 and TRBJ1-1, with 7 bases aligning to TRBD1. CDR3 size: 16 residues. V shed 1 base, J shed 4 bases, and the junction held 9 bases outside the gene matches. CDR1 and CDR2 (germline): LGHNA, YNFKEQ. The CDR3 DNA reads TGTGCCAGCAGCCAAGGATCAAGGGGGCCGGGCACTGAAGCTTTCTTT. This encodes CASSQGSRGPGTEAFF.

The genes are TRBV28 and TRBJ2-7; 13 bases line up with TRBD2. CDR3 length: 14 residues. The J segment lost 3 bases and the V segment lost 5 bases, leaving 1 base of the junction unmatched. The V gene's germline CDR1 is MDHEN and CDR2 SYDVKM. CDR3 sequence: CASSRLAGGYEQYF. The CDR3 DNA follows: TGTGCCAGCAGTCGACTAGCGGGAGGCTACGAGCAGTACTTC.

This clone turned up a few times. This chain links TRBV12-5 with TRBJ1-2; 10 bases align to TRBD1. This CDR3 is built from 15 residues. Germline V gene sequence: CDR1 LGHNT, CDR2 FRNRAP. After removal of 1 base from V and 7 bases from J, the junction contained 6 bases not matched to a gene. CDR3 sequence reads: CASGLGPDRGRGYTF. In DNA form, the CDR3 reads TGTGCTAGTGGTTTGGGGCCCGACAGGGGGCGTGGCTACACCTTC.

This chain links TRBV7-6 with TRBJ1-4; 8 nucleotides line up with TRBD1. CDR3 length equals 13 residues. Germline CDR1 and CDR2: SGHVS and FNYEAQ. V was pared by 3 bases and J by 10 bases, with 4 bases of the junction left unmatched. CDR3 in DNA: TGTGCCAGCAGCTTTGACAGGGGCGGAAAACTGTTTTTT. It encodes CASSFDRGGKLFF. Full variable domain (outside the CDR3, taken from reference TRBV7-6 and TRBJ1-4): GAGVSQSPRYKVTKRGQDVALRCDPISGHVSLYWYRQALGQGPEFLTYFNYEAQQDKSGLPNDRFSAERPEGSISTLTIQRTEQRDSAMYRCASSFDRGGKLFFGSGTQLSVL.

V is TRBV18 and J is TRBJ1-5, with D tentatively TRBD1 (5 bases). CDR3 size: 13 residues. Trimming shortened V by 4 bases and J by 7 bases, and 11 bases separated the two germline ends. The germline gives CDR1 KGHSH, CDR2 LQKENI. In DNA, the CDR3 is TGTGCCAGCTCACGAAACAAGGGGCAGCCCCAGCATTTT. Its protein product is CASSRNKGQPQHF.

The chain links TRBV6-6 to TRBJ1-1; 8 bases map to TRBD1. V lost 6 bases and J lost 1; bases outside the gene matches: 4. The CDR3 is 14 residues long. Germline V gene sequence: CDR1 MNHNY, CDR2 SVGAGI (reference sequence). The CDR3 reads CASSQGQENTEAFF. The CDR3 DNA reads as TGTGCCAGCAGCCAGGGACAGGAGAACACTGAAGCTTTCTTT.

J is TRBJ1-1 and V is TRBV6-4; no definite D call. The germline V gene has CDR1 MRHNA and CDR2 SNTAGT. V dropped 4 bases and J dropped 4 bases, with 10 bases sitting between them. The CDR3 is 13 amino acids. The CDR3 nucleotides are TGTGCCAGCAGTGTGGGCGCCAGCACTGAAGCTTTCTTT. It encodes CASSVGASTEAFF.